Following are 2 T cell receptor beta chains from one sample sequenced in a study of early T cells in non-severe SARS-CoV-2 infection. TCRdb independently ran MiXCR on the 5' RACE reads; one entry per CDR3 protein. The sample gives over 85,000 distinct CDR3 sequences, approximately 12% of which show up once; 3.5% to 4% is in the top ten. The source was whole blood, collected at baseline. These TCRs come from an adult who was a healthcare worker with PCR-confirmed SARS-CoV-2 infection or an uninfected control (not recorded which).

This clonotype was counted ten times or more. The CDR3 bases are TGCGCCAGCAGCCAGGCCCGAGGCGGATATGACACAGATACGCAGTATTTT. It translates to CASSQARGGYDTDTQYF. V and J are TRBV4-1 and TRBJ2-3; D is unresolved. The germline V gene encodes CDR1 MGHRA and CDR2 YSYEKL. The CDR3 consists of 17 residues. Trimming left V 3 bases short and J 2 bases short, with 18 bases between.

The V gene is TRBV6-1, the J gene TRBJ2-7, with D possibly being TRBD1 (6 bases). V lost 1 base and J 1 base, leaving 11 bases between the germline ends. The CDR3 covers 15 residues. The germline V gene encodes CDR1 MNHNS and CDR2 SASEGT. The CDR3 reads CASSEGGTISYEQYF. In DNA, the CDR3 is TGTGCCAGCAGTGAAGGGGGGACAATTTCCTACGAGCAGTACTTC.